This T cell receptor (beta chain) comes out of a study of technical replicates of blood from a handful of donors. Germline V gene sequence: CDR1 SGDLS, CDR2 YYNGEE. V shed 1 base and J shed 0 bases, with 9 bases lying between them. This CDR3 comprises 15 residues. Some clones are missing from TCRdb's copy, which holds only in-frame ones; the method was immunoSEQ multiplex PCR. The sample lists about 54,000 clones, 94% seen once, with over 0.2% in the top ten. The V gene is TRBV9, the J gene TRBJ2-3; D possibly corresponds to TRBD2 (5 bases). The sequenced sample consisted of T cells isolated from PBMCs. This receptor was obtained from a human donor in good health. The CDR3 DNA reads TGTGCCAGCAGCGTAAGAGGCGGGAGCACAGATACGCAGTATTTT. Translation gives CASSVRGGSTDTQYF.